This TCR beta chain was sequenced for a study of blood T cells in healthy people across ages. A second PCR of roughly 7 to 11 cycles used a sample-barcoded 5' primer and a J-beta primer mix. The template-switch adaptor was a 5' adaptor with 12 random nucleotides. It tagged each cDNA molecule. In TCRdb, the 5' RACE reads were re-called with MiXCR into one record per CDR3 protein. The table includes 750,000 to 950,000 distinct CDR3 sequences, about 27% detected once. No fewer than 7 million PBMCs went into each sample. The CDR3 runs to 15 residues. V lost 5 bases to trimming and J lost 2 bases; unmatched junction nucleotides: 6. CDR1 is SGHKS, CDR2 YYEKEE, per germline (reference sequence). This same sample was also taken into another study, of T cells of mothers and their children. Per that paper: The data showed no persistent microchimeric T cell clones.

The receptor's source is a woman between 35 and 50 years old in good health. The chain has TRBV5-5 and TRBJ1-5, with 8 nucleotides matching TRBD1. The sequenced material came from blood. In DNA, the CDR3 is TGTGCCAGCAGTCGCGACAGGGGTGGCAATCAGCCCCAGCATTTT. Translation gives CASSRDRGGNQPQHF. The full variable domain, in which reference TRBV5-5 and TRBJ1-5 provide the parts outside the CDR3, is DAGVTQSPTHLIKTRGQQVTLRCSPISGHKSVSWYQQVLGQGPQFIFQYYEKEERGRGNFPDRFSARQFPNYSSELNVNALLLGDSALYLCASSRDRGGNQPQHFGDGTRLSIL.